These 14 T cell receptor beta chains originate from one sample sequenced in a study of blood T cell repertoires in COVID-19. Sequencing used immunoSEQ multiplex PCR; TCRdb keeps in-frame clones, though not all of them. The profile shows approximately 500,000 clones, 80% to 90% of them singletons. The sequenced material came from peripheral blood. All receptors come from a human donor in a cohort sampled during active COVID-19.

This clone has a handful of counts. This chain uses TRBV28 with TRBJ2-7, with a possible D match to TRBD1 (6 bases). CDR3 length: 15 residues. The V end lost 2 bases, the J end lost 5 bases, and 16 bases lay between the germline ends. The germline V gene has CDR1 MDHEN and CDR2 SYDVKM. The CDR3 is CASSLPSTGWDEQYF. The CDR3 nucleotides are TGTGCCAGCAGTTTACCCTCTACAGGGTGGGACGAGCAGTACTTC.

This sequence joins TRBV18 and TRBJ1-1; 7 positions match TRBD1. V was clipped by 3 bases and J by 1 base; unmatched bases: 14. CDR1 is KGHSH and CDR2 is LQKENI in the germline V gene. This CDR3 is 18 amino acids long. CDR3 sequence: CASSPSPLRGQTNTEAFF. The CDR3 nucleotides are TGTGCCAGCTCACCCTCGCCTTTAAGGGGACAGACGAACACTGAAGCTTTCTTT.

V usage is TRBV3-1 (or the pseudogene TRBV3-2) and J usage is TRBJ1-5, with D possibly being TRBD1 (5 bases). CDR3 length: 15 amino acids. Deletions cut 0 bases from V and 2 bases from J, with 8 bases between. In germline, CDR1 is LGHDT, CDR2 YNNKEL (reference sequence). CDR3 protein: CASSQDLGGNQPQHF. DNA of the CDR3: TGTGCCAGCAGCCAAGATCTAGGGGGCAATCAGCCCCAGCATTTT.

In its sample, this clone was seen once. This chain joins TRBV4-1 and TRBJ1-4; 9 bases fit TRBD1. Germline CDR1 and CDR2: MGHRA and YSYEKL. The CDR3 runs to 17 residues. Trimming took 4 bases from V and 6 from J; bases not matched to a gene: 12. The CDR3 here is CASSPDPGQGQHEKLFF. The CDR3, as DNA: TGCGCCAGCAGCCCTGATCCGGGACAGGGCCAACATGAAAAACTGTTTTTT.

The rearrangement joins TRBV3-1 (or the pseudogene TRBV3-2) to TRBJ2-5, with 12 bases lining up with TRBD2. From germline, CDR1 is LGHDT and CDR2 YNNKEL (reference sequence). This CDR3 comprises 15 residues. The V and J ends lost 6 bases and 5 bases, in that order; junction bases with no gene match: 7. CDR3 protein: CASRYLAGGRETQYF. The CDR3 DNA follows: TGTGCCAGCAGATACCTAGCGGGAGGGCGGGAGACCCAGTACTTC.

CDR3 amino acids: CASSMSTMGAYEEKLFF. Written as DNA, the CDR3 is TGTGCCAGTAGTATGTCCACCATGGGGGCGTATGAGGAAAAACTGTTTTTT. This chain uses TRBV19 with TRBJ1-4, with TRBD1 as a possible D gene (6 bases). Deletions cut 3 bases from V and 8 bases from J, with 22 bases between. Germline assignment: CDR1 LNHDA and CDR2 SQIVND (reference sequence). The CDR3 totals 17 residues.

The chain recombines TRBV19 with TRBJ1-4; weak D call: TRBD1 (5 bases). This CDR3 has 16 amino acids. Per germline, CDR1 LNHDA and CDR2 SQIVND (reference sequence). The V end lost 7 bases, the J end lost 4 bases, and 19 bases lay between the germline ends. The chain's CDR3 is CASTQSPTANNEKLFF. CDR3 nucleotides: TGTGCCAGTACCCAGTCTCCGACAGCGAATAATGAAAAACTGTTTTTT.

The CDR3 spells CASGGQGNVNSPLHF. As DNA, the CDR3 is TGTGCCAGCGGCGGACAGGGCAATGTTAATTCACCCCTCCACTTT. The J gene is TRBJ1-6, the V gene TRBV7-9; 8 positions match TRBD1. The CDR3 has 15 residues. V dropped 8 bases and J dropped 6; count of bases not matched to a gene: 9. Germline CDR1 is SEHNR and CDR2 is FQNEAQ (reference sequence).

This sequence joins TRBV19 and TRBJ2-1; TRBD1 agrees at 10 bases. The germline gives CDR1 LNHDA, CDR2 SQIVND (reference sequence). The CDR3 covers 14 residues. Trimming cost V 6 bases and J 4 bases; bases outside gene matches: 3. The CDR3 nucleotides are TGTGCCAGTAGGGACAGGGGGATATACAATGAGCAGTTCTTC. This encodes CASRDRGIYNEQFF.

The chain links TRBV6-1 to TRBJ1-5; tentative D call: TRBD1 (5 bases). V gave up 0 bases and J gave up 6 bases, with 6 bases separating them. The germline gives CDR1 MNHNS, CDR2 SASEGT. The CDR3 length is 13 residues. In nucleotides, the CDR3 is TGTGCCAGCAGTGAAGCCAGGGTTCAGCCCCAGCATTTT. It is translated as CASSEARVQPQHF.

With respect to this clone: The same CDR3 is also encoded by other DNA sequences in this sample. The V call is TRBV3-1 (or the pseudogene TRBV3-2), the J call TRBJ2-3; TRBD2 is a possible D gene (5 bases). CDR3 length equals 14 residues. Trimming cost V 0 bases and J 4 bases, with 8 bases left between them. The germline CDR1 and CDR2 sequences are LGHDT and YNNKEL (reference sequence). The CDR3 DNA is TGTGCCAGCAGCCAAGACCGGACTGCAGATACGCAGTATTTT. This translates into CASSQDRTADTQYF.

On this clone itself: Within the sample, other DNA sequences also encode this same CDR3. The chain couples TRBV5-1 to TRBJ1-2; D is possibly TRBD1 (5 bases). The CDR3 consists of 13 residues. Trimming took off 4 bases at V and 1 base at J, with 8 bases between the two ends. CDR1 SGHRS and CDR2 YFSETQ come from the germline V gene. Here the CDR3 reads CASSLDINYGYTF. CDR3 DNA: TGCGCCAGCAGCCTGGACATTAACTATGGCTACACCTTC.

This sequence joins TRBV7-2 and TRBJ1-3; 7 nucleotides agree with TRBD1. Germline CDR1 and CDR2: SGHTA and FQGNSA. CDR3 size: 16 residues. Trimming cost V 5 bases and J 1 base; bases outside gene matches: 8. In nucleotides, the CDR3 is TGTGCCAGCAGCCCTACAGGGGTTAAATCTGGAAACACCATATATTTT. Its translation: CASSPTGVKSGNTIYF.

The chain uses TRBV7-9 and TRBJ2-7; possibly TRBD2 for D (5 bases). The CDR3 is 14 amino acids. The V end lost 0 bases, the J end lost 7 bases, and 13 bases lay between the germline ends. Germline values: CDR1 SEHNR, CDR2 FQNEAQ (reference sequence). This chain's CDR3 is CASSLARVEGEQYF. The CDR3 DNA follows: TGTGCCAGCAGCTTAGCGCGGGTAGAAGGGGAGCAGTACTTC.